This T cell receptor (beta chain) appears in the sequencing data of a study of tumor-infiltrating lymphocytes in primary liver carcinoma. Regarding the study as a whole: Tumors and blood were compared for top-250-clone fraction, and tumors had the significantly higher value (p = 0.039).

The study co-extracted DNA and RNA from 20-30 mg of unsorted bulk tissue. Collection of samples drew on five separate regions of each tumor. Germline CDR1 MNHEY, CDR2 SVGAGI. The CDR3 runs to 13 residues. A note on this clonotype: Its target is unknown. Relative to the germline gene, one junction end is altered; a read error may explain this.

Constant-region priming of about 520 ng total RNA yielded TCR beta cDNA. Libraries of TCR beta came from three nested multiplex PCR rounds with slightly modified ARM-PCR. TRBV1-TRBV30 forward primers and a C-beta reverse primer were used in the first two PCR rounds, which each ran for ten to eleven cycles. TCRdb independently ran MiXCR on the multiplex PCR reads; one entry per CDR3 protein. The sample contains around 47,000 distinct CDR3 sequences, around 70% of which appear only once. The gene calls are TRBV6-5 and TRBJ1-1; D not resolved. Material for sequencing was liver tumor tissue from sampling region 2. Indicated subset: tumor region T2, inferior pole. The receptor comes from a man aged 35-49 years with primary liver carcinoma and hepatitis B virus infection. The CDR3 region is CASSHSGNTEAFF. The DNA of the CDR3 is TGTGCTAGCAGTCACTCGGGGAACACTGAAGCTTTCTTT.